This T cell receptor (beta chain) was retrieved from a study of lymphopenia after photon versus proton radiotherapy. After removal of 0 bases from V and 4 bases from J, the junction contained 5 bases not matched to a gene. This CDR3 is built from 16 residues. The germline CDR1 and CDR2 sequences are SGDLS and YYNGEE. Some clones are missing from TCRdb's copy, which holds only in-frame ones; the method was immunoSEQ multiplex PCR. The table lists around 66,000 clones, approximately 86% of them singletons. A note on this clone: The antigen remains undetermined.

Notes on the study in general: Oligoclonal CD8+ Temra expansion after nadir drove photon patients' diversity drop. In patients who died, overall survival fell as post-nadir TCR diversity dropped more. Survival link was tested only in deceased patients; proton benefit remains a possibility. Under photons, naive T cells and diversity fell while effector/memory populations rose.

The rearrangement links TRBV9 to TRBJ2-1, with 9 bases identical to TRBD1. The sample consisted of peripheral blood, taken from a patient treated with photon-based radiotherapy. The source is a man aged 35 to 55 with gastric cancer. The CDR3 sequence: CASSVAGQGLYNEQFF. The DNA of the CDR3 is TGTGCCAGCAGCGTAGCGGGACAGGGACTATACAATGAGCAGTTCTTC.